These 5 T cell receptor beta chains share one sample of origin, sequenced in a study of blood T cell repertoires in COVID-19. This table comes from immunoSEQ multiplex PCR, and its TCRdb copy is limited to in-frame clones, with some not included. The sample yields about 190,000 clones, 80% seen once. The sample consisted of peripheral blood. The receptors originated from a man in his 60s with acute or convalescent COVID-19.

This clone has just one count. Other DNA sequences of this sample code for an identical CDR3. The chain combines TRBV12-3 or TRBV12-4 with TRBJ1-5; D remains unclear. The CDR3 contains 13 residues. V gave up 3 bases and J gave up 5 bases, with 8 bases separating them. The CDR3 loop reads CASSFAGDQPQHF. The CDR3, as DNA: TGTGCCAGCAGTTTCGCCGGGGATCAGCCCCAGCATTTT.

The chain joins TRBV3-1 (or the pseudogene TRBV3-2) to TRBJ2-7, with TRBD2 matching 7 bases. This CDR3 has 15 amino acids. In germline, CDR1 is LGHDT, CDR2 YNNKEL (reference sequence). V shed 1 base and J 2 bases; nucleotides not matched to a gene: 5. The CDR3 DNA reads TGTGCCAGCAGCCAAGGCCCTAGCGGACCCTACGAGCAGTACTTC. Amino acids: CASSQGPSGPYEQYF.

With regard to this clone: This same CDR3 is encoded by further DNA sequences in the sample. The rearrangement uses TRBV10-3 and TRBJ1-1; 7 positions agree with TRBD1. The germline V gene encodes CDR1 ENHRY and CDR2 SYGVKD. The CDR3 has 13 residues. J lost 0 bases, V lost 6 bases, and 1 base had no gene match. The CDR3 DNA reads as TGTGCCATCAGACAGGGGTTGAACACTGAAGCTTTCTTT. Translation: CAIRQGLNTEAFF.

The chain carries TRBV9 and TRBJ2-7, with D possibly TRBD2 on 6 matching bases. Trimming shortened V by 1 base and J by 6 bases, and 11 bases separated the two germline ends. The CDR3 totals 13 residues. Germline CDR1 SGDLS, CDR2 YYNGEE. The CDR3 DNA follows: TGTGCCAGCAGCGTAATCGACGGGAGCGAGCAGTACTTC. This encodes CASSVIDGSEQYF.

The CDR3 DNA sequence: TGTGCCAGTAGTAAGCGGGGAGGAGACAATGAGCAGTTCTTC. Residues: CASSKRGGDNEQFF. The V and J genes are TRBV19 and TRBJ2-1, with 7 nucleotides matching TRBD2. Looked up from germline, CDR1 is LNHDA and CDR2 is SQIVND (reference sequence). There are 14 residues in the CDR3. Unmatched junction bases numbered 5, after V lost 4 bases and J lost 5 bases. The full variable domain, rest sourced from reference TRBV19 and TRBJ2-1, is DGGITQSPKYLFRKEGQNVTLSCEQNLNHDAMYWYRQDPGQGLRLIYYSQIVNDFQKGDIAEGYSVSREKKESFPLTVTSAQKNPTAFYLCASSKRGGDNEQFFGPGTRLTVL.